This T cell receptor beta chain was identified in a study of CD8 T cells in ankylosing spondylitis. Making use of molecular barcodes, quantitative 5'-RACE generated TCR beta libraries. TCRdb redid the calling of the 5' RACE reads with MiXCR, one entry per CDR3 protein. The data show some 120,000 distinct CDR3 sequences, approximately 6.8% seen once. This clonotype has ten or more counts. Antigen specificity is unknown. Findings of the study overall: In ankylosing spondylitis patients, matched synovial fluid reportedly showed significant enrichment of disease-linked clones. Disease-linked clones were found to be CD8+ and relatively rare in peripheral blood. A TCR beta motif of about eight highly homologous variants seemed to mark ankylosing spondylitis blood.

The sequence was collected from a male donor with ankylosing spondylitis or in good health (not recorded which). Specimen: blood, either unsorted or a sorted T cell fraction (not recorded which).

The CDR3: CASSYEHSETQYF. In DNA form, the CDR3 reads TGTGCCAGCAGTTACGAGCATTCGGAGACCCAGTACTTC. This rearrangement joins TRBV6-6 to TRBJ2-5; D remains unclear. Trimming removed 2 bases from V and 5 bases from J, with 9 bases in between. Looked up from germline, CDR1 is MNHNY and CDR2 is SVGAGI (reference sequence). The CDR3 runs 13 residues.